This T cell receptor beta chain was found in a study of cytomegalovirus exposure and HLA in healthy donors. Study-wide findings and caveats: Presence/absence results assume similar sequencing depth per donor, which may not hold.

This clone was observed a handful of times. Its antigen is as yet unknown. The PCR used 60 Vbeta and 13 Jbeta primers. Repertoires were generated with immunoSEQ multiplex PCR, while TCRdb's copy carries only in-frame clones and drops some. Of approximately 280,000 clones detected, around 86% appear once; the ten largest clones hold about 4%. Sequencing used PBMCs. The TCR comes from a man between 40 and 49 years old in good health and CMV-seropositive.

This CDR3 is CASSVDINEKLFF. In DNA, the CDR3 is TGTGCCAGCAGCGTAGACATTAATGAAAAACTGTTTTTT. The rearrangement joins TRBV9 to TRBJ1-4; no clear D. The CDR3 is made up of 13 amino acids. Per germline, CDR1 SGDLS and CDR2 YYNGEE. V shed 0 bases and J shed 4 bases, with 4 bases lying between them.